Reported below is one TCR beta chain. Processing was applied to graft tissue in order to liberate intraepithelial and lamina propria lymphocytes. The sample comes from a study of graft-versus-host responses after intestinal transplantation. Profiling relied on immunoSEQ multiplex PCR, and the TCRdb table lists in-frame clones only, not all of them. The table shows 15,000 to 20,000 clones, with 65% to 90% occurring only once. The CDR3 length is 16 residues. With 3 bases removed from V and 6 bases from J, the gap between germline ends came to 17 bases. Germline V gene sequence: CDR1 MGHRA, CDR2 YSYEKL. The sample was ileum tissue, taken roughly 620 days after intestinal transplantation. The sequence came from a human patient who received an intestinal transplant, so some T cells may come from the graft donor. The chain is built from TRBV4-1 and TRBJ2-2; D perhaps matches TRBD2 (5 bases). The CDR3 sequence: CASSQPGGQVSGELFF. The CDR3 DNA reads TGCGCCAGCAGCCAGCCTGGAGGTCAGGTATCCGGGGAGCTGTTTTTT.